This TCR beta chain was recorded in a study of cytotoxic CD8 clonotypes in ibrutinib-treated CLL. Study background: Response samples followed a median around 12 months of treatment, range 6 to 36.

Study results and caveats: Contraction or stability on treatment was seen for public clonotypes, which were uncommon. For progressing versus sustained-remission patients, sampling times were not the same.

Turning to this clone: Its specificity is not known.

Generated by immunoSEQ multiplex PCR, the TCRdb table keeps only in-frame clones and is missing some. The profile shows 40,000 or so clones, about 70% of them singletons. Trimming removed 4 bases at V and 1 base at J, with 7 bases between. The CDR3 is 13 amino acids. Germline CDR1 is SGHVS and CDR2 is FNYEAQ. Roughly 2 micrograms of genomic DNA (from cryopreserved PBMCs) were used for TCR beta libraries. The clonotype originates from a human donor with chronic lymphocytic leukemia. V is TRBV7-6 and J is TRBJ1-1; D is perhaps TRBD1 (5 bases). The specimen was PBMCs, collected at disease progression, from a patient treated with ibrutinib. The DNA for the CDR3 is TGTGCCAGCAGCTCACAGGAGAACACTGAAGCTTTCTTT. Protein sequence: CASSSQENTEAFF.